This is a list of T cell receptor beta chains from one sample in a study of CD8+CD57+ T cells in acquired aplastic anemia. TCRdb reprocessed the reads with MiXCR, giving one entry per CDR3 protein. The table records approximately 130,000 distinct CDR3 sequences, approximately 50% of them present only once. The sequenced material came from sorted CD4+, CD8+, or CD8+CD57+ T cells (not recorded which) from PBMCs. Source of these receptors: a human donor with aplastic anemia. Both conserved end residues are trimmed from each CDR3. Fields, in order: V gene, D gene, CDR3 protein. The D gene is left open where the match is weak.

v_call: TRBV6-1
d_call: TRBD2
cdr3_aa: ASSLVREADTQY

v_call: TRBV2
d_call: TRBD1
cdr3_aa: ASSVRTGGSYT

v_call: TRBV11-1
d_call: TRBD2
cdr3_aa: ASSLDPSGGTYNEQF

v_call: TRBV24-1
d_call: .
cdr3_aa: ATSEFQGGETQY

v_call: TRBV2
d_call: .
cdr3_aa: ATSKVMVDTQY

v_call: TRBV15
d_call: .
cdr3_aa: ATSRDGTDLDTQY

v_call: TRBV20-1
d_call: TRBD1
cdr3_aa: SATGTGVHRDEQY

v_call: TRBV29-1
d_call: TRBD1
cdr3_aa: SVERDRDGYGYT

v_call: TRBV10-3
d_call: .
cdr3_aa: AISPTGSGVYGYT

v_call: TRBV20-1
d_call: TRBD1
cdr3_aa: SATTGSSYNSPLH

v_call: TRBV12-3/TRBV12-4
d_call: .
cdr3_aa: ASSRTAFYGYT

v_call: TRBV24-1
d_call: .
cdr3_aa: ATSETPKTGHKETQY

v_call: TRBV2
d_call: .
cdr3_aa: ASRATVEAF

v_call: TRBV19
d_call: TRBD1
cdr3_aa: ASSIGQGGPLRPQH

v_call: TRBV29-1
d_call: .
cdr3_aa: SVENTGLPKTYNEQF

v_call: TRBV25-1
d_call: .
cdr3_aa: ASTVGGLDEQY

v_call: TRBV15
d_call: TRBD1
cdr3_aa: ATSTRTGANSPLH

v_call: TRBV19
d_call: .
cdr3_aa: ASSTVKGADTQY

v_call: TRBV12-3/TRBV12-4
d_call: .
cdr3_aa: ASSLGYRATEQY

v_call: TRBV11-3
d_call: .
cdr3_aa: ASSPHSDLGYT

v_call: TRBV5-1
d_call: TRBD1
cdr3_aa: ASSSGQLTDTQY

v_call: TRBV7-2
d_call: .
cdr3_aa: ASSPYEQY

v_call: TRBV5-4
d_call: .
cdr3_aa: ASSSTSNSPLH

v_call: TRBV11-3
d_call: .
cdr3_aa: ASSLVEGNEKLF

v_call: TRBV9
d_call: .
cdr3_aa: ASSPRGEGPGTEAF

v_call: TRBV27
d_call: .
cdr3_aa: ASSNGDYYGYT

v_call: TRBV2
d_call: .
cdr3_aa: ASSGGQLRLGYT

v_call: TRBV24-1
d_call: TRBD1
cdr3_aa: ATRDRGLETQY

v_call: TRBV6-1
d_call: TRBD2
cdr3_aa: ASSLSSGDYNEQF

v_call: TRBV12-3/TRBV12-4
d_call: .
cdr3_aa: ASSSGGGYSNQPQH

v_call: TRBV7-9
d_call: .
cdr3_aa: ASSLGSEAF

v_call: TRBV20-1
d_call: TRBD1
cdr3_aa: SAHRGLGEKLF

v_call: TRBV28
d_call: TRBD1
cdr3_aa: ASSPPGTGGTGNTIY

v_call: TRBV4-1
d_call: .
cdr3_aa: ASSLNGEKLF

v_call: TRBV19
d_call: .
cdr3_aa: ASSPGRGLEQY

v_call: TRBV7-6
d_call: .
cdr3_aa: ASSLSGNQPQH

v_call: TRBV7-2
d_call: TRBD2
cdr3_aa: ASSLVGAGGHEQY

v_call: TRBV24-1
d_call: .
cdr3_aa: ATGPRAGSSYNEQF

v_call: TRBV29-1
d_call: TRBD1
cdr3_aa: SVRTGERYGYT

v_call: TRBV29-1
d_call: .
cdr3_aa: SVELRGAVVRNEQF

v_call: TRBV12-3/TRBV12-4
d_call: TRBD2
cdr3_aa: ASSRAAGAYEQY